This T cell receptor (beta chain) was documented in a study of blood T cell repertoires in COVID-19. The overall study: Both acute and convalescent COVID-19 samples were obtained from the United States, Italy and Spain. Sample material is recorded as cDNA or gDNA derived from T cells, B-cell-depleted T cells, or PBMCs.

The ends were cut back, 3 bases at V and 1 base at J, with 13 bases in the middle. The length of the CDR3 is 16 residues. Germline CDR1 MDHEN, CDR2 SYDVKM. TCRdb's table, derived via immunoSEQ multiplex PCR, lists solely in-frame clones and lacks some. The sample lists roughly 230,000 clones, around 83% occurring once. The chain carries TRBV28 and TRBJ2-1, with a weak D call TRBD2 (5 bases). Sequences were obtained from peripheral blood. The origin of this receptor is a man aged 40-50 years with active or convalescent COVID-19. The CDR3 coding sequence is TGTGCCAGCAGTTTGACCGGGGTACAGTCCTACAATGAGCAGTTCTTC. Translated, it gives CASSLTGVQSYNEQFF.